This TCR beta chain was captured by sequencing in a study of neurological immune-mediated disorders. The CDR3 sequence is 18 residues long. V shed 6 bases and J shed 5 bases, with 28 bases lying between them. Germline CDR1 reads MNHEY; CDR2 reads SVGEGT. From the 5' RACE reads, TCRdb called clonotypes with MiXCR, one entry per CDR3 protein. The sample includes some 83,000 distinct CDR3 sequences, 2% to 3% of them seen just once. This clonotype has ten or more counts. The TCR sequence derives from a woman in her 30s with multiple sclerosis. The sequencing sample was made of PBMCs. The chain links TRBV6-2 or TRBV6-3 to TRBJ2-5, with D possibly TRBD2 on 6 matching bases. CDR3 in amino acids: CASRGRTEGFAILETQYF. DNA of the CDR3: TGTGCCAGCAGGGGACGGACGGAGGGATTTGCTATTTTGGAGACCCAGTACTTC.